These 8 T cell receptor beta chains were sequenced from one sample in a study of T cells in localized non-small cell lung cancer. Sequencing used immunoSEQ multiplex PCR; TCRdb keeps in-frame clones, though not all of them. The table lists roughly 35,000 clones, 80% to 90% of them singletons, with around 2.8% in the top ten. The sample in question was peripheral blood, obtained before any cancer treatment. The receptor set was obtained from a woman aged 35 to 70 with stage I lung adenocarcinoma.

This clone was counted once. This rearrangement joins TRBV28 to TRBJ1-6, with a tentative D call TRBD1 (5 bases). The CDR3 is 12 residues long. V dropped 7 bases and J dropped 7 bases, with 8 bases sitting between them. In germline, CDR1 is MDHEN, CDR2 SYDVKM. CDR3 nucleotides: TGTGCCAGCACAGGGAACAATTCACCCCTCCACTTT. It translates to CASTGNNSPLHF.

This chain connects TRBV5-3 to TRBJ2-1; a possible D gene is TRBD2 (5 bases). TRBV5-3 is assigned to the ORF class and has an uncertain function. This CDR3 has 17 residues. The V end lost 5 bases, the J end lost 0 bases, and 18 bases lay between the germline ends. DNA for the CDR3: TGTGCCAGAAGGGAGGACCAACGGCTTAGCTCCTACAATGAGCAGTTCTTC. Protein sequence: CARREDQRLSSYNEQFF.

The chain employs TRBV5-8 and TRBJ2-7; 13 nucleotides match TRBD2. The CDR3 spans 17 residues. V gave up 2 bases and J gave up 2 bases; unmatched junction bases: 7. Germline V gene lookup returns CDR1 SGHTS and CDR2 YDEGEE. CDR3 bases: TGTGCCAGCAGCTTAGGACTAGCGGGAGTGTCCACCTACGAGCAGTACTTC. Translating it yields CASSLGLAGVSTYEQYF.

The chain employs TRBV18 and TRBJ1-2; no clear D. Trimming cost V 2 bases and J 5 bases, with 12 bases left between them. Germline CDR1 and CDR2: KGHSH and LQKENI. The CDR3 has 14 amino acids. CDR3 bases: TGTGCCAGCTCACCATTTCCGGGCCATTATGGCTACACCTTC. Residues: CASSPFPGHYGYTF.

The V and J genes are TRBV25-1 and TRBJ2-1; D is tentatively TRBD1 or TRBD2 (5 bases each). Germline CDR1 is MGHDK and CDR2 is SYGVNS. The germline V and J ends were trimmed by 6 bases and 4 bases, with 25 bases remaining between them. The CDR3 has 18 amino acids. The CDR3 loop reads CASSPRRGQGLRYNEQFF. The CDR3 nucleotides are TGTGCCAGCAGCCCCCGGAGAGGGCAGGGTCTACGATACAATGAGCAGTTCTTC.

The table lists this clone with a count of one. The chain employs TRBV25-1 and TRBJ2-1; D is possibly TRBD1 (5 bases). Trimming took off 1 base at V and 15 bases at J, with 16 bases between the two ends. Per germline, CDR1 MGHDK and CDR2 SYGVNS. The CDR3 sequence is 13 residues long. This chain's CDR3 is CASSESATVSPFF. CDR3 sequence (DNA): TGTGCCAGCAGTGAATCAGCGACAGTTTCTCCGTTCTTC.

V gene TRBV18 combines with J gene TRBJ2-3, with TRBD2 identical over 7 bases. V lost 3 bases to trimming and J lost 0 bases; unmatched junction nucleotides: 9. The CDR3 is 17 residues long. The germline CDR1 and CDR2 sequences are KGHSH and LQKENI. CDR3 amino acids: CASSPTGGRASTDTQYF. In nucleotides, the CDR3 is TGTGCCAGCTCACCCACCGGCGGGAGAGCAAGCACAGATACGCAGTATTTT.

J is TRBJ2-2 and V is TRBV6-1; TRBD2 matches at 12 bases. Per the germline V gene, CDR1 is MNHNS and CDR2 is SASEGT. There are 18 residues in the CDR3. With 4 bases clipped from V and 1 base from J, the junction kept 7 bases outside the gene matches. CDR3 sequence reads: CASSAALLAGGNTGELFF. Here the CDR3 DNA reads TGTGCCAGCAGTGCCGCCCTACTAGCGGGAGGGAACACCGGGGAGCTGTTTTTT.